Each of the 21 T cell receptor beta chains below was sequenced from the same sample in a study of T cell responses to AZD1222 COVID-19 vaccine. Assay used: immunoSEQ multiplex PCR; TCRdb lists only in-frame clones, some missing. The data contain 200,000 or so clones, approximately 90% of them seen just once; the ten biggest clones take up roughly 0.99%. The specimen was peripheral blood, collected on day 0 of AZD1222 vaccination. The origin of the receptors is an adult in good health.

The chain joins TRBV18 to TRBJ1-5; tentative D call: TRBD1 (5 bases). CDR3 length: 14 residues. Germline loops: CDR1 KGHSH, CDR2 LQKENI. The V end lost 2 bases, the J end lost 7 bases, and 12 bases lay between the germline ends. The DNA of the CDR3 is TGTGCCAGCTCACCAAGCCAGGGAGGCCAGCCCCAGCATTTT. Translated: CASSPSQGGQPQHF.

The chain uses TRBV6-5 and TRBJ2-7, with TRBD1 matching over 7 bases. Unmatched junction bases numbered 4, after V lost 7 bases and J lost 1 base. CDR1 is MNHEY, CDR2 SVGAGI, per germline. The CDR3 runs 13 residues. CDR3 nucleotides: TGTGCCAGCACGGCAGGGGGTTCCTACGAGCAGTACTTC. Translating gives CASTAGGSYEQYF.

As for this clone: The junction differs from germline at one of its ends, possibly a read error. CDR3 sequence: CASSPTGQGRGAMKTEAFF. CDR3 nucleotides: TGCGCCAGCAGCCCAACGGGACAGGGAAGGGGGGCAATGAAGACTGAAGCTTTCTTT. The V gene is TRBV5-1, the J gene TRBJ1-1; 9 bases fit TRBD1. CDR3 size: 19 residues. The germline CDR1 and CDR2 sequences are SGHRS and YFSETQ.

This chain joins TRBV7-3 and TRBJ1-6; D might be TRBD1 (6 bases). The V and J ends lost 5 bases and 4 bases respectively, with 12 bases between them. CDR3 size: 15 residues. CDR1 and CDR2 (germline): SGHTA, FQGTGA. The CDR3 DNA follows: TGTGCCAGCAGCAAAGGGACAACTTATAATTCACCCCTCCACTTT. Protein sequence: CASSKGTTYNSPLHF.

The chain recombines TRBV14 with TRBJ2-7; D is unclear. CDR1 is SGHDN and CDR2 is FVKESK in the germline V gene. V was pared by 5 bases and J by 3 bases, with 11 bases between. The CDR3 is 13 amino acids. CDR3 sequence: CASSTKTSYEQYF. Here the CDR3 DNA reads TGTGCCAGCAGCACCAAAACAAGCTACGAGCAGTACTTC.

The chain uses TRBV6-6 and TRBJ1-4; a possible D gene is TRBD1 (6 bases). V was trimmed by 6 bases and J by 8 bases, leaving 16 bases between them. The CDR3 runs to 14 residues. The germline gives CDR1 MNHNY, CDR2 SVGAGI (reference sequence). In nucleotides, the CDR3 is TGTGCCAGCAGCCGACCAGGGGTGGAGGAAAAACTGTTTTTT. This translates into CASSRPGVEEKLFF.

V and J are TRBV7-9 and TRBJ2-7, with 9 bases matching TRBD1. V trimming: 2 bases; J trimming: 4 bases; junction bases outside the gene matches: 6. Germline V gene lookup returns CDR1 SEHNR and CDR2 FQNEAQ (reference sequence). The CDR3 runs 15 residues. In DNA, the CDR3 is TGTGCCAGCAGCTTACTACAGGGGGCTAGGTACGAGCAGTACTTC. It is translated as CASSLLQGARYEQYF. The full variable domain, with the rest looked up from reference TRBV7-9 and TRBJ2-7, is DTGVSQNPRHKITKRGQNVTFRCDPISEHNRLYWYRQTLGQGPEFLTYFQNEAQLEKSRLLSDRFSAERPKGSFSTLEIQRTEQGDSAMYLCASSLLQGARYEQYFGPGTRLTVT.

J is TRBJ1-2 and V is TRBV7-2; possible D gene TRBD1, 6 bases. Germline lookup yields CDR1 SGHTA and CDR2 FQGNSA. Trimming removed 5 bases from V and 7 bases from J, with 17 bases in between. This CDR3 comprises 14 residues. CDR3: CASSVGRQGFGYTF. The CDR3 DNA follows: TGTGCCAGCAGCGTTGGTCGGCAGGGGTTTGGCTACACCTTC. Complete variable domain (other parts from reference TRBV7-2 and TRBJ1-2): GAGVSQSPSNKVTEKGKDVELRCDPISGHTALYWYRQSLGQGLEFLIYFQGNSAPDKSGLPSDRFSAERTGGSVSTLTIQRTQQEDSAVYLCASSVGRQGFGYTFGSGTRLTVV.

A single count supports this clone. The chain is built from TRBV25-1 and TRBJ2-1, with unresolved D. From germline, CDR1 is MGHDK and CDR2 SYGVNS. V lost 8 bases and J 9 bases, leaving 11 bases between the germline ends. This CDR3 is 11 amino acids long. The CDR3 sequence: CASQIIGEQFF. Here the CDR3 DNA reads TGTGCCAGCCAAATAATAGGTGAGCAGTTCTTC.

CDR3 residues: CASTQRTGWDTEAFF. Written as DNA, the CDR3 is TGTGCCAGCACCCAACGGACAGGGTGGGACACTGAAGCTTTCTTT. The J gene is TRBJ1-1, the V gene TRBV27, with 8 bases matching TRBD1. Trimming at V came to 7 bases and at J to 3 bases, leaving 10 bases not matched to a gene. This CDR3 is built from 15 residues. Looked up from germline, CDR1 is MNHEY and CDR2 is SMNVEV (reference sequence).

This rearrangement joins TRBV5-6 to TRBJ1-1; D gene uncertain. CDR3 size: 12 residues. Trimming cost V 3 bases and J 7 bases, with 10 bases left between them. Germline V gives CDR1 SGHDT, CDR2 YYEEEE. The CDR3 reads CASSSLHSEAFF. In nucleotides, the CDR3 is TGTGCCAGCAGCTCCCTGCACAGTGAAGCTTTCTTT.

The chain combines TRBV4-2 with TRBJ1-6; D is ambiguous. The V end was cut by 4 bases, the J end by 0 bases, with 4 bases between. The CDR3 covers 14 residues. Germline V gene sequence: CDR1 LGHNA, CDR2 YNFKEQ. The CDR3, as DNA: TGTGCCAGCAGCCGAAGCTCCTATAATTCACCCCTCCACTTT. It yields the protein CASSRSSYNSPLHF.

The chain couples TRBV7-9 to TRBJ1-1; the D is unclear. With 6 bases removed from V and 5 bases from J, the gap between germline ends came to 10 bases. Germline V gene sequence: CDR1 SEHNR, CDR2 FQNEAQ (reference sequence). The CDR3 is made up of 12 amino acids. The CDR3 is CASSRPETEAFF. The CDR3 region has the DNA TGTGCCAGCAGTAGACCAGAAACTGAAGCTTTCTTT.

The CDR3 reads CASRAFHGYTF. For the CDR3, the DNA is TGTGCCAGCAGGGCATTTCATGGCTACACCTTC. J is TRBJ1-2 and V is TRBV12-3 or TRBV12-4; the D is unclear. The CDR3 is 11 residues long. Trimming shortened V by 6 bases and J by 6 bases, and 8 bases separated the two germline ends.

This chain links TRBV7-2 with TRBJ2-3; D may correspond to TRBD1 or TRBD2 (7 bases each). This CDR3 has 16 residues. V dropped 1 base and J dropped 6 bases, with 17 bases sitting between them. Germline values: CDR1 SGHTA, CDR2 FQGNSA. The CDR3 nucleotides read TGTGCCAGCAGCTTAGATCAGACAGGGAGGGGGGATACGCAGTATTTT. This translates into CASSLDQTGRGDTQYF.

This chain uses TRBV15 with TRBJ1-1; D uncertain. Germline V gives CDR1 LNHNV, CDR2 YYDKDF (reference sequence). This CDR3 is 13 amino acids long. The V end was cut by 0 bases, the J end by 5 bases, with 7 bases between. CDR3 region: CATSRDFWTEAFF. The CDR3 coding sequence is TGTGCCACCAGCAGAGATTTCTGGACTGAAGCTTTCTTT.

V usage is TRBV10-3 and J usage is TRBJ2-3; D is possibly TRBD1 (6 bases). The CDR3 is 16 amino acids. V was cut by 0 bases and J by 4 bases, with 14 bases left in between. The germline CDR1 and CDR2 sequences are ENHRY and SYGVKD. The CDR3 region has the DNA TGTGCCATCAGTGAGTCAGTTGGCAGGGGCTCAGATACGCAGTATTTT. This gives the protein CAISESVGRGSDTQYF.

This clone was counted a single time. The rearrangement links TRBV10-3 to TRBJ1-1; perhaps TRBD1 as D (5 bases). V was shortened by 8 bases and J by 0 bases, with 7 bases between the two germline ends. The CDR3 totals 12 residues. The V gene's germline CDR1 is ENHRY and CDR2 SYGVKD. This CDR3 reads CAIGALNTEAFF. CDR3 DNA sequence: TGTGCCATCGGGGCCTTGAACACTGAAGCTTTCTTT.

V usage is TRBV10-3 and J usage is TRBJ1-5, with D perhaps TRBD1 (5 bases). V lost 10 bases, J lost 6 bases, and 25 bases lay in between. Germline V gene sequence: CDR1 ENHRY, CDR2 SYGVKD. This CDR3 contains 16 residues. CDR3 DNA sequence: TGTGCCACCTCGGGGGGGATAGCAATCATAGGTCAGCCCCAGCATTTT. It specifies CATSGGIAIIGQPQHF.

This clone showed up just once. The germline gene is not matched at one end of the junction; a read error may be the cause. V and J are TRBV7-2 and TRBJ2-2; 8 positions agree with TRBD2. The CDR3 sequence is 20 residues long. The germline CDR1 and CDR2 sequences are SGHTA and FQGNSA. Here the CDR3 DNA reads TGTGCCAGCAGCTTAGCCTGGCCGGGACTAGAGGGGGAGAACCCCGGGGAGCTGTTTTTT. It codes for CASSLAWPGLEGENPGELFF.

The chain is built from TRBV7-9 and TRBJ1-1; D uncertain. CDR3 length: 14 amino acids. V lost 1 base, J lost 0 bases, and 6 bases lay in between. Per germline, CDR1 SEHNR and CDR2 FQNEAQ (reference sequence). This CDR3 reads CASSLGGLNTEAFF. The DNA of the CDR3 is TGTGCCAGCAGCTTAGGCGGCCTGAACACTGAAGCTTTCTTT.